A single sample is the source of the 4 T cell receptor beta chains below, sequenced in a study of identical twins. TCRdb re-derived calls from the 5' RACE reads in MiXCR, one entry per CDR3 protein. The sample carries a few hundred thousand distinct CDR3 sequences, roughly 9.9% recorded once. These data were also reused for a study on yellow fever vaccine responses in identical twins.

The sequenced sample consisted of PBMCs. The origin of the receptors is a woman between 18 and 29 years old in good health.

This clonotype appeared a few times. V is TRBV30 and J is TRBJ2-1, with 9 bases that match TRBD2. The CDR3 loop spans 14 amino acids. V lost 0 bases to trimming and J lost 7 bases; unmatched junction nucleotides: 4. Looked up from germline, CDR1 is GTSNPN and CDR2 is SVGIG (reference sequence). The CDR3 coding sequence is TGTGCCTGGAGTGTACGTAGCGGGAGAAATGAGCAGTTCTTC. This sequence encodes CAWSVRSGRNEQFF.

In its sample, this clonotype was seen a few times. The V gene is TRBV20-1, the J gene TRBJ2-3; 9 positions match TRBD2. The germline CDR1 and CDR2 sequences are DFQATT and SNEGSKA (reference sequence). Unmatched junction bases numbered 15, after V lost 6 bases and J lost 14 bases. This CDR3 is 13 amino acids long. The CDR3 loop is CSANPSGLAGMYF. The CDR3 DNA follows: TGCAGTGCCAATCCCAGTGGTCTAGCGGGAATGTATTTT.

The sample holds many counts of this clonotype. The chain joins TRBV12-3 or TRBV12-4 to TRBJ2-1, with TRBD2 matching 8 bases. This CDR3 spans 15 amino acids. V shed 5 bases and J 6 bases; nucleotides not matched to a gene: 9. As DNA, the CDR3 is TGTGCCAGCAGTCCCGGGGGGGTGGTGCGCAATGAGCAGTTCTTC. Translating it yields CASSPGGVVRNEQFF.

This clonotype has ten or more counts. CDR3 DNA: TGCAGTGCCCCCAGAGGACAGGAGGATAATTCACCCCTCCACTTT. Translating gives CSAPRGQEDNSPLHF. The chain uses TRBV20-1 and TRBJ1-6, with 7 bases that match TRBD1. The CDR3 sequence is 15 residues long. With V trimmed by 6 bases and J by 5 bases, 10 bases remained unmatched. Germline CDR1 reads DFQATT; CDR2 reads SNEGSKA (reference sequence).